The subject of this entry is one T cell receptor beta chain. The antigen is undetermined. The junction departs from the called germline gene at one end, perhaps through a read error. Three rounds of nested PCR, following a modified ARM-PCR protocol, produced the TCRbeta library. TCRdb called the multiplex PCR reads again in MiXCR, with one record for every CDR3 protein. The table has about 110,000 distinct CDR3 sequences, about 87% seen once. These data belong to a study of tumor and adjacent non-tumor tissue in lung cancer. Study-level findings and limits: Tumor tissue had significantly higher TCR diversity than normal lung. Patients with more diverse tumor TCRs had worse survival.

The CDR3 contains 17 residues. Germline loops: CDR1 LGHNA, CDR2 YNFKEQ. No cell sorting was done before RNA was extracted from the tissue. Donors were chemotherapy-naive, newly diagnosed lung cancer surgical patients in China, August–late 2014. The clonotype originates from a man aged 65 to 79 with non-small cell lung cancer. The sample consisted of lung tumor tissue. The genes are TRBV4-2 and TRBJ1-4, with D unresolved. The CDR3 bases are TGTGCCAGCAGCCAAGATCCGATACCTAAGTTGGATGAAAAACTGCTTTTT. Translation: CASSQDPIPKLDEKLLF.